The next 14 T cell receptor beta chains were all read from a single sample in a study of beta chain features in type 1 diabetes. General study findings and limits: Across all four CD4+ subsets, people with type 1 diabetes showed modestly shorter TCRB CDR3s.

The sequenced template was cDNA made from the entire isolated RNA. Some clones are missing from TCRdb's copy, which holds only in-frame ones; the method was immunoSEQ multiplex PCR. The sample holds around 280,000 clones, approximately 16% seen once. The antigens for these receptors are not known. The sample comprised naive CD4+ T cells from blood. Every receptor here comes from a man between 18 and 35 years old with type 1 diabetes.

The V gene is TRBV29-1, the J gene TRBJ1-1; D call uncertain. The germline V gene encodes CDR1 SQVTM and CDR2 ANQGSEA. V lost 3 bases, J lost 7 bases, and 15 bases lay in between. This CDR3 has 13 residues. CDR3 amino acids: CSVDYSTRGEAFF. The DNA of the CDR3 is TGCAGCGTTGATTACTCTACCAGAGGTGAAGCTTTCTTT.

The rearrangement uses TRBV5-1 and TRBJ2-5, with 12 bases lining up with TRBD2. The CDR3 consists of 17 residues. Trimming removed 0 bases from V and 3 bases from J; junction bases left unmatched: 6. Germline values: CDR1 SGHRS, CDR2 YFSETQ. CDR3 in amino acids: CASSLGTSGRMEETQYF. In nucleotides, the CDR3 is TGCGCCAGCAGCTTGGGTACTAGCGGGAGGATGGAAGAGACCCAGTACTTC.

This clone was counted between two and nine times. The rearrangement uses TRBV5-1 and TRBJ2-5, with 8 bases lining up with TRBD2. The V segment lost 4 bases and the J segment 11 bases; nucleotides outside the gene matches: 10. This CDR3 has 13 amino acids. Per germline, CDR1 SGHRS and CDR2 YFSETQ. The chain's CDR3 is CASSTAGEPSQYF. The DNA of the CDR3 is TGCGCCAGCAGCACAGCGGGGGAGCCGTCTCAGTACTTC.

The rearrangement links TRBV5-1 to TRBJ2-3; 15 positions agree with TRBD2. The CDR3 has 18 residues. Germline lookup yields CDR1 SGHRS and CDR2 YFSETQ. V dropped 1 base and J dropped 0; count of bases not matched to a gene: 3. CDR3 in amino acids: CASSLRGLAGGSTDTQYF. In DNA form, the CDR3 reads TGCGCCAGCAGCTTGCGGGGACTAGCGGGAGGAAGCACAGATACGCAGTATTTT.

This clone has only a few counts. The CDR3 nucleotides read TGTGCCAGCAGTGAAGCCCACGGTCGGGGCAATGAGCAGTTCTTC. Amino acid sequence: CASSEAHGRGNEQFF. V usage is TRBV6-1 and J usage is TRBJ2-1, with D possibly TRBD2 on 5 matching bases. The V and J ends lost 0 bases and 6 bases respectively, with 12 bases between them. Germline V gene data show CDR1 as MNHNS and CDR2 as SASEGT. This CDR3 region has 15 residues.

The chain's CDR3 is CASSLRSAEWYEQYF. The CDR3 DNA reads as TGTGCCAGCAGCTTAAGAAGCGCGGAGTGGTACGAGCAGTACTTC. This chain joins TRBV7-9 and TRBJ2-7; unclear D gene. CDR3 size: 15 residues. CDR1 is SEHNR and CDR2 is FQNEAQ in the germline V gene (reference sequence). Trimming left V 2 bases short and J 4 bases short, with 15 bases between.

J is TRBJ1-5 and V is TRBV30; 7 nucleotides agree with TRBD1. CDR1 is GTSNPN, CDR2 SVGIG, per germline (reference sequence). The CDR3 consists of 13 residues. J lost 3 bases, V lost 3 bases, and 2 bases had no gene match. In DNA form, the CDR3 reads TGTGCCTGGAGGGGACAGAACAATCAGCCCCAGCATTTT. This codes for CAWRGQNNQPQHF. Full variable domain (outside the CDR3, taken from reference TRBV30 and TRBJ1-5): SQTIHQWPATLVQPVGSPLSLECTVEGTSNPNLYWYRQAAGRGLQLLFYSVGIGQISSEVPQNLSASRPQDRQFILSSKKLLLSDSGFYLCAWRGQNNQPQHFGDGTRLSIL.

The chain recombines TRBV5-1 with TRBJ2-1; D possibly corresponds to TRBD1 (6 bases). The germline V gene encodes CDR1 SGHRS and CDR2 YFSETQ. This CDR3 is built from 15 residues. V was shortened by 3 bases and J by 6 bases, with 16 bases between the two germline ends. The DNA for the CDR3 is TGCGCCAGCAGCTACGGGACACCCCGGGGCAATGAGCAGTTCTTC. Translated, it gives CASSYGTPRGNEQFF.

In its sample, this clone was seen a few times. The DNA for the CDR3 is TGTGCCAGTTCCGGACAGGGCTACGAGCAGTACTTC. Protein product: CASSGQGYEQYF. The V gene is TRBV5-4, the J gene TRBJ2-7; 8 bases are shared with TRBD1. Germline CDR1 reads SGHNT; CDR2 reads YYREEE (reference sequence). The CDR3 is 12 residues long. V shed 8 bases and J 3 bases; nucleotides not matched to a gene: 4.

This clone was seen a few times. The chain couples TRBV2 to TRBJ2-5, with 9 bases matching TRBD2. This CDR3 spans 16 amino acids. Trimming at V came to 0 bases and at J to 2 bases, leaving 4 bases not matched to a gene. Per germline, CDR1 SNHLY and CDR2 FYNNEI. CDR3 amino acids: CASSEAPSGAQETQYF. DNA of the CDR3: TGTGCCAGCAGTGAAGCACCTAGCGGGGCACAAGAGACCCAGTACTTC.

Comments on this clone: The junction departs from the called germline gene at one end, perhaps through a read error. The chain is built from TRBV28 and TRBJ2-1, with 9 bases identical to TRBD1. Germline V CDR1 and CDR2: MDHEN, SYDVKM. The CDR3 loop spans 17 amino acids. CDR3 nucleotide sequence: TGTGCCAGCAGCTCATGGGGACAGGGCCACTCCAACAATGAGCAGTTCTTC. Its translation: CASSSWGQGHSNNEQFF.

The CDR3 DNA reads TGCGCCAGCAGGGGACTAGCGGGAGAGGAGACCCAGTACTTC. This encodes CASRGLAGEETQYF. This chain links TRBV5-1 with TRBJ2-5, with TRBD2 matching over 14 bases. CDR1 is SGHRS and CDR2 is YFSETQ in the germline V gene. Trimming at V came to 5 bases and at J to 5 bases, leaving 2 bases not matched to a gene. This CDR3 is built from 14 residues.

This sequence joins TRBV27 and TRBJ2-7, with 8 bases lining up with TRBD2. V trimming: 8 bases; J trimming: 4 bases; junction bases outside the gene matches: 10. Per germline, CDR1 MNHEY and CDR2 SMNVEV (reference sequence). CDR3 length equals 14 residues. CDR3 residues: CASSGSGTSYEQYF. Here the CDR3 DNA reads TGTGCCAGCTCCGGATCCGGGACTAGTTACGAGCAGTACTTC.

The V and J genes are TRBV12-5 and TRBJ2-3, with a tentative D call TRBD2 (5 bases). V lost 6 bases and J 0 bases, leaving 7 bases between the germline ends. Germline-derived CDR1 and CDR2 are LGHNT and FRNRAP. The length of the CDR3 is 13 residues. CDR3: CASGRGSTDTQYF. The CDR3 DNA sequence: TGTGCTAGTGGCCGCGGGAGCACAGATACGCAGTATTTT.